Described below is a single T cell receptor beta chain sequence and its context. This entry is derived from a study of blood T cell repertoires in COVID-19. Whole-study context: Acute and convalescent COVID-19 samples came from the United States, Italy and Spain.

In the study's own analysis: The authors estimated nucleated cell counts from reference gene primer amplification. Assay: immunoSEQ multiplex PCR; the TCRdb copy retains only in-frame clones and omits some. V and J calls and clone size are given by that table; D and trimming were obtained from the DNA. Here the sample spans tens of thousands of clones, 82% being singletons. The CDR3 sequence is 15 residues long. Germline trimming cut 2 bases from V and 2 bases from J; bases unmatched to any gene: 2. Germline CDR1 reads ENHRY; CDR2 reads SYGVKD. The clonotype originates from a human donor in a cohort sampled during active COVID-19. Sequencing used peripheral blood. V and J are TRBV10-3 and TRBJ2-5, with 10 bases aligning to TRBD2. DNA for the CDR3: TGTGCCATCAGTGAGCCAGCGGGGGGGCAAGAGACCCAGTACTTC. Amino acid sequence: CAISEPAGGQETQYF.